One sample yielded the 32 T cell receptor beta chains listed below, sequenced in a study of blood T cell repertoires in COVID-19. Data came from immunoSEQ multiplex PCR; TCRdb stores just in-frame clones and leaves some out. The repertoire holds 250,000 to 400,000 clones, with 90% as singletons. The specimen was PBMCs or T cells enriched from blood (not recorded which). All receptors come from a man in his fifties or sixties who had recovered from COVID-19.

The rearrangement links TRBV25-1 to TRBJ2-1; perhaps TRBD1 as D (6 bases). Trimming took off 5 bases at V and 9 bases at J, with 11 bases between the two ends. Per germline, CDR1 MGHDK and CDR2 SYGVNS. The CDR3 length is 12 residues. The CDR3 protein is CASSYTGIEQFF. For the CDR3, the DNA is TGTGCCAGCAGTTATACAGGGATTGAGCAGTTCTTC.

The CDR3 here is CASSVIGRPEDEKLFF. As DNA, the CDR3 is TGTGCCAGCAGCGTCATCGGGCGCCCGGAGGATGAAAAACTGTTTTTT. J is TRBJ1-4 and V is TRBV5-4; D gene unclear. Germline CDR1 is SGHNT and CDR2 is YYREEE (reference sequence). V lost 4 bases and J 6 bases, leaving 19 bases between the germline ends. CDR3 length: 16 residues.

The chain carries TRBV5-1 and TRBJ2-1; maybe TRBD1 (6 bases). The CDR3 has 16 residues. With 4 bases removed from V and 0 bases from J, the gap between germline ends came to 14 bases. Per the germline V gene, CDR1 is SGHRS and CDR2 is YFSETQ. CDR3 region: CASSPGGGSSYNEQFF. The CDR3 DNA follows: TGCGCCAGCAGCCCTGGGGGCGGTAGCTCCTACAATGAGCAGTTCTTC. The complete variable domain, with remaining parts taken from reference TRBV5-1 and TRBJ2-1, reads KAGVTQTPRYLIKTRGQQVTLSCSPISGHRSVSWYQQTPGQGLQFLFEYFSETQRNKGNFPGRFSGRQFSNSRSEMNVSTLELGDSALYLCASSPGGGSSYNEQFFGPGTRLTVL.

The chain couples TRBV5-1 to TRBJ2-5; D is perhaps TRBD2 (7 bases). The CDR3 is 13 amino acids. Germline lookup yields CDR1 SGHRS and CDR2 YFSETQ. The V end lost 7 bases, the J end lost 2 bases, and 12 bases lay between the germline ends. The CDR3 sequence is CASRGGEQETQYF. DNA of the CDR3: TGCGCCAGCCGAGGGGGGGAGCAAGAGACCCAGTACTTC.

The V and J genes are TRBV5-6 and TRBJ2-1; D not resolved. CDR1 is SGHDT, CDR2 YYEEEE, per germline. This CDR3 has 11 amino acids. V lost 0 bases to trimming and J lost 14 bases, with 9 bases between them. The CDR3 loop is CASSLAQSEFF. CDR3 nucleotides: TGTGCCAGCAGCTTGGCTCAGAGCGAGTTCTTC.

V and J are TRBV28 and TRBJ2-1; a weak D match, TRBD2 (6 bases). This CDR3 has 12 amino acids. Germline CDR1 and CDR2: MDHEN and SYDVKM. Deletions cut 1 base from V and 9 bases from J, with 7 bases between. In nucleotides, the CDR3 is TGTGCCAGCAGTTTATTGACTAGTGAGCAGTTCTTC. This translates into CASSLLTSEQFF.

The CDR3: CAISGEGNQPQHF. The CDR3 nucleotides are TGTGCCATCAGTGGGGAGGGCAATCAGCCCCAGCATTTT. The chain has TRBV10-3 and TRBJ1-5, with D uncertain. CDR1 is ENHRY and CDR2 is SYGVKD in the germline V gene. The V gene lost 4 bases and the J gene lost 2 bases, with 6 bases spanning the gap. The CDR3 contains 13 residues.

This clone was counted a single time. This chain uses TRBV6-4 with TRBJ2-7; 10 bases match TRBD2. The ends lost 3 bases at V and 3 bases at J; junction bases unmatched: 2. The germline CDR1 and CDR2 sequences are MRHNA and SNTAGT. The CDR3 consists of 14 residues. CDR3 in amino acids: CASSEEREGYEQYF. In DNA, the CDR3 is TGTGCCAGCAGTGAAGAGCGGGAGGGCTACGAGCAGTACTTC.

CDR3 nucleotide sequence: TGTGCCAGCAGCCGAGCGGGGGCAGAGAATGAGCAGTTCTTC. This sequence encodes CASSRAGAENEQFF. V usage is TRBV5-4 and J usage is TRBJ2-1; TRBD2 aligns across 8 bases. The CDR3 consists of 14 residues. J gave up 7 bases and V 4 bases, and 7 bases lay outside the gene matches. Germline loops: CDR1 SGHNT, CDR2 YYREEE (reference sequence).

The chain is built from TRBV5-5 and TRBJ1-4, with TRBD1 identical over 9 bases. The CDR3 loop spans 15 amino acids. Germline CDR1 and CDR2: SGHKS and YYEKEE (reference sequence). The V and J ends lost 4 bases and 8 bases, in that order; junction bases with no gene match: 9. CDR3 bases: TGTGCCAGCAGCCCACTGTGGGACAGGGACGAAAAACTGTTTTTT. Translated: CASSPLWDRDEKLFF.

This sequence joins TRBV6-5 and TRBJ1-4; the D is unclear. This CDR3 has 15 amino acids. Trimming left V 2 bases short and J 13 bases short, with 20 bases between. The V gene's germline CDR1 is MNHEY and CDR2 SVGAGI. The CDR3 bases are TGTGCCAGCAGTTACGGTTGGACTCTGTCCCCCGTACTGTTTTTT. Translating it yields CASSYGWTLSPVLFF.

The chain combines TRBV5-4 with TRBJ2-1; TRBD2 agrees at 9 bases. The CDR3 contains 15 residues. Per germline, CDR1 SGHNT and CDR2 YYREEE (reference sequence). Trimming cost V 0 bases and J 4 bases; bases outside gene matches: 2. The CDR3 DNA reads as TGTGCCAGCAGCTTGGAACTAGCGGGTTACAATGAGCAGTTCTTC. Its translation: CASSLELAGYNEQFF. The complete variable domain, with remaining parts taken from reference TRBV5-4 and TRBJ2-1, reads ETGVTQSPTHLIKTRGQQVTLRCSSQSGHNTVSWYQQALGQGPQFIFQYYREEENGRGNFPPRFSGLQFPNYSSELNVNALELDDSALYLCASSLELAGYNEQFFGPGTRLTVL.

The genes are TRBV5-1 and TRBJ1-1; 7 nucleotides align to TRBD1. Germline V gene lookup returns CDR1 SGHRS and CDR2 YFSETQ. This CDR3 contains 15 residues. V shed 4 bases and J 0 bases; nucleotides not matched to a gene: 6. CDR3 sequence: CASSTGDRVNTEAFF. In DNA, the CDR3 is TGCGCCAGCAGCACCGGAGACAGGGTGAACACTGAAGCTTTCTTT.

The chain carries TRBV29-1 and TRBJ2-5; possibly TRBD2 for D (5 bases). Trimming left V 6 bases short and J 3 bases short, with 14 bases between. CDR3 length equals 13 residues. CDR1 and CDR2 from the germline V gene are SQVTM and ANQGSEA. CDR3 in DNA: TGCAGCGTCGTCTCGCGGGTGAAAGAGACCCAGTACTTC. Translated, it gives CSVVSRVKETQYF.

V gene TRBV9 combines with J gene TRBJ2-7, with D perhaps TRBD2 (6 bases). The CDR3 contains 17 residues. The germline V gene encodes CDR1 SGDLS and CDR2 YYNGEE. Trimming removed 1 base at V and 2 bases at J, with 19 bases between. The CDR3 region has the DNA TGTGCCAGCAGCGTATCGGTCGGCGGGACTGGAACCTACGAGCAGTACTTC. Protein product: CASSVSVGGTGTYEQYF.

CDR3 amino acids: CSVRSGGEQFF. The CDR3, as DNA: TGCAGCGTTCGGTCCGGGGGGGAGCAGTTCTTC. The chain recombines TRBV29-1 with TRBJ2-1; 7 bases are a match to TRBD2. The CDR3 contains 11 residues. V gave up 5 bases and J gave up 10 bases; unmatched junction bases: 5. Germline V gene sequence: CDR1 SQVTM, CDR2 ANQGSEA.

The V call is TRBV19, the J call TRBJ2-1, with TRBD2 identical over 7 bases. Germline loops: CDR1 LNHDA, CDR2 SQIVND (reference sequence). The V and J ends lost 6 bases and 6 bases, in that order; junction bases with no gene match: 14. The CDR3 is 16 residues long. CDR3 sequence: CASSPGPLATTNEQFF. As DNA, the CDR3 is TGTGCCAGTAGCCCCGGTCCACTAGCGACCACCAATGAGCAGTTCTTC.

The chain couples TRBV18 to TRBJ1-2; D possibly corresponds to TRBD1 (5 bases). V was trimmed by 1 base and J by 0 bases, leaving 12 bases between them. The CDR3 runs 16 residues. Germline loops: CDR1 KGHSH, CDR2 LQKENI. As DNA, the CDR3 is TGTGCCAGCTCACCACTCCGACTGACAGCTAACTATGGCTACACCTTC. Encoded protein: CASSPLRLTANYGYTF.

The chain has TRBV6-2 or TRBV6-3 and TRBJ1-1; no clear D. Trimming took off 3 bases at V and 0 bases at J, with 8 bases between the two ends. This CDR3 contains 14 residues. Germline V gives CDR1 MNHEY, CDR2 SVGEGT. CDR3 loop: CASSYPTLNTEAFF. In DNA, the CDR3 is TGTGCCAGCAGTTATCCAACACTGAACACTGAAGCTTTCTTT.

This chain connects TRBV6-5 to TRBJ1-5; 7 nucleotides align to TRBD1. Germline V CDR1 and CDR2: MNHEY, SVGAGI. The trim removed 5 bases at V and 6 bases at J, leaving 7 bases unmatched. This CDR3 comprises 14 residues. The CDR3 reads CASSTTGAVQPQHF. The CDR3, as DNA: TGTGCCAGCAGTACTACAGGGGCTGTTCAGCCCCAGCATTTT.

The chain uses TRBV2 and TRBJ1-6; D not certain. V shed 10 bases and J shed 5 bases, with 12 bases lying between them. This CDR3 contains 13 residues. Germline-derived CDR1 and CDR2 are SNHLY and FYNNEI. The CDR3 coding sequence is TGTGCCATCCGGGAAGAGGATAATTCACCCCTCCACTTT. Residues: CAIREEDNSPLHF.

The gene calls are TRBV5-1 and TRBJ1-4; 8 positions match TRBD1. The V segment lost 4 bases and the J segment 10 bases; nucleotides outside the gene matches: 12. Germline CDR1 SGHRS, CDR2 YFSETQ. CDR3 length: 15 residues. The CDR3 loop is CASSARTGLFGKLFF. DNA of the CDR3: TGCGCCAGCAGCGCCCGGACAGGGTTGTTTGGAAAACTGTTTTTT. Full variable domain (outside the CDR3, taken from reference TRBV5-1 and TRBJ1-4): KAGVTQTPRYLIKTRGQQVTLSCSPISGHRSVSWYQQTPGQGLQFLFEYFSETQRNKGNFPGRFSGRQFSNSRSEMNVSTLELGDSALYLCASSARTGLFGKLFFGSGTQLSVL.

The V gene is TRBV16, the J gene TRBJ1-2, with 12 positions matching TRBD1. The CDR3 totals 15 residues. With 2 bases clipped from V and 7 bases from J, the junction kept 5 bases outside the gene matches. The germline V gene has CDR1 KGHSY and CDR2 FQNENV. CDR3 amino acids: CASSQTRGQGAGYTF. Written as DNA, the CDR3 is TGTGCCAGCAGCCAAACGAGGGGACAGGGGGCTGGCTACACCTTC.

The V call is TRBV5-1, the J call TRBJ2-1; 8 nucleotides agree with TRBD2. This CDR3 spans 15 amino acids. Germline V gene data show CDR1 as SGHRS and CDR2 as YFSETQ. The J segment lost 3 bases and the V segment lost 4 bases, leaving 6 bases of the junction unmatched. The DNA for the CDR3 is TGCGCCAGCAGCATAGCGGGGAACGACTACAATGAGCAGTTCTTC. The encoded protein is CASSIAGNDYNEQFF.

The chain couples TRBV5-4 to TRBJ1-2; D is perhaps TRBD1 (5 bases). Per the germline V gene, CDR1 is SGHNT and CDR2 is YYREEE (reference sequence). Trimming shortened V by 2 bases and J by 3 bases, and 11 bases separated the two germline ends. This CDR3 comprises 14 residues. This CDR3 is CASSFAGLDYGYTF. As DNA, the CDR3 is TGTGCCAGCAGCTTCGCAGGGTTGGACTATGGCTACACCTTC.

The CDR3 nucleotides read TGTGCCAGCATTCGGGGGAGCTCCTACAATGAGCAGTTCTTC. This sequence encodes CASIRGSSYNEQFF. This chain uses TRBV5-6 with TRBJ2-1, with D perhaps matching TRBD2 (6 bases). The V end lost 6 bases, the J end lost 0 bases, and 10 bases lay between the germline ends. The V gene's germline CDR1 is SGHDT and CDR2 YYEEEE. This CDR3 spans 14 amino acids.

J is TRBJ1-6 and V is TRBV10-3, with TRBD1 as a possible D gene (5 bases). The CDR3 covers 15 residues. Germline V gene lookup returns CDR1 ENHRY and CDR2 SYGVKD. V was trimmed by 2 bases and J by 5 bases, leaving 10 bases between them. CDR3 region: CAISENRIDNSPLHF. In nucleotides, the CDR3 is TGTGCCATCAGTGAGAACAGGATTGATAATTCACCCCTCCACTTT.

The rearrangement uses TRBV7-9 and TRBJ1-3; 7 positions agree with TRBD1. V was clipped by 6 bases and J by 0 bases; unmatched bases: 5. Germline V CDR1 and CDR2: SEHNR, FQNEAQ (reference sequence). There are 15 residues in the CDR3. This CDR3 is CASSSTGDSGNTIYF. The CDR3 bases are TGTGCCAGCAGTTCTACAGGGGACTCTGGAAACACCATATATTTT.

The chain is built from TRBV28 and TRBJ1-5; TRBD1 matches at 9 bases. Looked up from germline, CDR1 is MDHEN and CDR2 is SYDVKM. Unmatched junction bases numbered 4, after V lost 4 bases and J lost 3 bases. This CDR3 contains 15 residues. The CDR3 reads CASSSGQGYNQPQHF. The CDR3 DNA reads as TGTGCCAGCAGTTCGGGACAGGGATACAATCAGCCCCAGCATTTT.

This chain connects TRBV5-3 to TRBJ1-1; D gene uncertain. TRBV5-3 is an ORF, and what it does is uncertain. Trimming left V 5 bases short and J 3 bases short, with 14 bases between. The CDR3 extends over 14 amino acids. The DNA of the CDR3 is TGTGCCAGAAGGTGTACGCTGAGGGACACTGAAGCTTTCTTT. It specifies CARRCTLRDTEAFF.

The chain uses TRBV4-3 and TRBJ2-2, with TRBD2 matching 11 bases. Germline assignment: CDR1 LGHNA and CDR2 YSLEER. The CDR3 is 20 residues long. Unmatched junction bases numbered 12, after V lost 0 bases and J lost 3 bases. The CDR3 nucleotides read TGCGCCAGCAGCCAAGATAGAGGAGGGTTTAGCGGGGGGGACACCGGGGAGCTGTTTTTT. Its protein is CASSQDRGGFSGGDTGELFF.

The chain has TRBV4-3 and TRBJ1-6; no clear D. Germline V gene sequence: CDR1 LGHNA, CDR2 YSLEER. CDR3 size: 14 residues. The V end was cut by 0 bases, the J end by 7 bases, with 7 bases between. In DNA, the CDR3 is TGCGCCAGCAGCCAAGATACGGTAAATTCACCCCTCCACTTT. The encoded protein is CASSQDTVNSPLHF.